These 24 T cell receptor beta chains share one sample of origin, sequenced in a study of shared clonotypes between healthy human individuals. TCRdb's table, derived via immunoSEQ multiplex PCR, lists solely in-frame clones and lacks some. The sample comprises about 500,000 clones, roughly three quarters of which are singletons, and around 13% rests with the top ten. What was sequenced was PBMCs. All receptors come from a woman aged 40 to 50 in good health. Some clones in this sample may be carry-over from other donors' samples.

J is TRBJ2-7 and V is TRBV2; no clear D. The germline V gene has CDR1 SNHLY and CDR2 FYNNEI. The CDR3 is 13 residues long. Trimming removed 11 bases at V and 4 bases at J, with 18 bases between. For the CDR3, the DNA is TGTGCCTCCCGAGGTGTGAGGTTTTACGAGCAGTACTTC. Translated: CASRGVRFYEQYF.

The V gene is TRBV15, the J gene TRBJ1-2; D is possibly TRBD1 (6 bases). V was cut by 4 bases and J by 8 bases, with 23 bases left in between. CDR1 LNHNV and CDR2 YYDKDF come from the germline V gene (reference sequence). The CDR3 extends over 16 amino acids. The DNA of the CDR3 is TGTGCCACCAGCAAAGGTGGTGGGGGGCGCGAACAGGGCTACACCTTC. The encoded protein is CATSKGGGGREQGYTF.

The CDR3 reads CASSPLTGGTGANVLTF. The CDR3 nucleotides read TGCGCCAGCAGCCCGCTGACAGGGGGCACTGGGGCCAACGTCCTGACTTTC. The gene calls are TRBV5-1 and TRBJ2-6, with 10 bases matching TRBD1. Germline-derived CDR1 and CDR2 are SGHRS and YFSETQ. The CDR3 contains 17 residues. V was clipped by 4 bases and J by 2 bases; unmatched bases: 6.

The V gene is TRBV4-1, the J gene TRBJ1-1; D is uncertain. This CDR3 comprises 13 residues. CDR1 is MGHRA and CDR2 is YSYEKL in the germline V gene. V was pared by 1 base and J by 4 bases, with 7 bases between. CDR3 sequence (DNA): TGCGCCAGCAGCCAAGGGGCCGGCACTGAAGCTTTCTTT. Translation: CASSQGAGTEAFF.

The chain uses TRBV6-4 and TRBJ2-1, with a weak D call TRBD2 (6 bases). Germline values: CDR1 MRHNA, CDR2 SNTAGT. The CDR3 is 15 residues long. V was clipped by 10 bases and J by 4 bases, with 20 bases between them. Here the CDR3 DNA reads TGTGCCACCAAGAGGTCCAGCGGGTCTTACAATGAGCAGTTCTTC. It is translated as CATKRSSGSYNEQFF.

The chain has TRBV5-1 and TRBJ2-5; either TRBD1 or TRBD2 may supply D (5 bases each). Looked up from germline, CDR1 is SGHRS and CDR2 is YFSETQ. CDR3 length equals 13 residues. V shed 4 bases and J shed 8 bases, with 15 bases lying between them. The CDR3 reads CASSPGPFETQYF. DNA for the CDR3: TGCGCCAGCAGCCCGGGACCCTTTGAAACCCAGTACTTC.

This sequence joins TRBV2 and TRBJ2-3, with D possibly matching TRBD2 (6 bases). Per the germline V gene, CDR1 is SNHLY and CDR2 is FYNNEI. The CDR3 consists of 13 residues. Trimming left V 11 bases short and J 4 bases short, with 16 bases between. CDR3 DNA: TGTGCCCCAACGGGAGTGAGGGCAGATACGCAGTATTTT. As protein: CAPTGVRADTQYF.

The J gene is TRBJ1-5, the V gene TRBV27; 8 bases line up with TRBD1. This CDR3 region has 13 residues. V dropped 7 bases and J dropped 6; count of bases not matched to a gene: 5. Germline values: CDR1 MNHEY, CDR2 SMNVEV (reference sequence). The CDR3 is CASTTGDRQPQHF. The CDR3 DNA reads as TGTGCCAGCACGACAGGGGACCGTCAGCCCCAGCATTTT.

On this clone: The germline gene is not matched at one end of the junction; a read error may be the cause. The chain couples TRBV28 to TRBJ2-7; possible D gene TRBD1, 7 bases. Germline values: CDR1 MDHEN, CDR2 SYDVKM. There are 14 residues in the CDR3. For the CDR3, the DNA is TGTGCTAGCAGGGGGGAAGGGGAGTTCTACGAGCAGTACTTC. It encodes CASRGEGEFYEQYF.

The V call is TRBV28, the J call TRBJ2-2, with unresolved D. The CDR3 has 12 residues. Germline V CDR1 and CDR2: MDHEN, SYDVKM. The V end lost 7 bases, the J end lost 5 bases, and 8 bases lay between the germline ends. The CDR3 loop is CASNIPTGELFF. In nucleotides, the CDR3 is TGTGCCAGCAACATTCCGACCGGGGAGCTGTTTTTT.

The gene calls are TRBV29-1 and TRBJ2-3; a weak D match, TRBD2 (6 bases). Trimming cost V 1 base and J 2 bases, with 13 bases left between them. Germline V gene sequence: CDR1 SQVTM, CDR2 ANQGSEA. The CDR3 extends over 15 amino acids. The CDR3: CSVEGGAGPTDTQYF. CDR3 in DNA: TGCAGCGTTGAAGGGGGCGCGGGGCCCACAGATACGCAGTATTTT.

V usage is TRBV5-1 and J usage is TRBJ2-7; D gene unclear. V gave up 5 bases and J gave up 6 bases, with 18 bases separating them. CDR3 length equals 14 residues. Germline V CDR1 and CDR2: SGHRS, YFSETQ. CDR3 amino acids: CASRDNGVSGEQYF. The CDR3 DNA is TGCGCCAGCAGGGATAATGGAGTTTCGGGCGAGCAGTACTTC. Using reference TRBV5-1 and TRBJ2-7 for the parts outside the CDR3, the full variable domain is KAGVTQTPRYLIKTRGQQVTLSCSPISGHRSVSWYQQTPGQGLQFLFEYFSETQRNKGNFPGRFSGRQFSNSRSEMNVSTLELGDSALYLCASRDNGVSGEQYFGPGTRLTVT.

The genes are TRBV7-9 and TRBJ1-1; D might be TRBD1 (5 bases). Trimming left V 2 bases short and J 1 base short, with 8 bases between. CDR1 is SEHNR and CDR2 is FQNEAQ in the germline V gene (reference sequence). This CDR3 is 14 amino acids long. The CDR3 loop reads CASSLLGGNTEAFF. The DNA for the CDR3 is TGTGCCAGCAGCTTATTGGGGGGGAACACTGAAGCTTTCTTT.

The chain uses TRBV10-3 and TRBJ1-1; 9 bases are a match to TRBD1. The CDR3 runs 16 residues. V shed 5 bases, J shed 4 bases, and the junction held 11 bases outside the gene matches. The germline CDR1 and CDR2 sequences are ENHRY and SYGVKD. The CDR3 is CAISSGTGKSTTEAFF. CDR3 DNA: TGTGCCATCAGTTCCGGGACAGGGAAAAGTACCACTGAAGCTTTCTTT.

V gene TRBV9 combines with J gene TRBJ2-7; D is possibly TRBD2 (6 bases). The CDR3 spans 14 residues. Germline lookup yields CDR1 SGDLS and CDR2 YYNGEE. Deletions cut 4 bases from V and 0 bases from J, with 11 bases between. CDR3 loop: CASSPQTSSYEQYF. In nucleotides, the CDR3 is TGTGCCAGCAGCCCCCAGACTAGCTCCTACGAGCAGTACTTC.

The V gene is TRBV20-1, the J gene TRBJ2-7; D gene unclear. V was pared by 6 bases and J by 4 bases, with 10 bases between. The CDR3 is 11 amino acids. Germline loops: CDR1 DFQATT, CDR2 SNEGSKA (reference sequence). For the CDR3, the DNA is TGCAGTGCGGAATACGCGTACGAGCAGTACTTC. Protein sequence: CSAEYAYEQYF.

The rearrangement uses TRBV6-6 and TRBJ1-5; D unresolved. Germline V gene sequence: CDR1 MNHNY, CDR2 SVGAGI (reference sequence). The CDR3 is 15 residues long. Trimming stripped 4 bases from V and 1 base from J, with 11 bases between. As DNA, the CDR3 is TGTGCCAGCAGTTCCTTAAGTCTCAGCAATCAGCCCCAGCATTTT. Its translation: CASSSLSLSNQPQHF.

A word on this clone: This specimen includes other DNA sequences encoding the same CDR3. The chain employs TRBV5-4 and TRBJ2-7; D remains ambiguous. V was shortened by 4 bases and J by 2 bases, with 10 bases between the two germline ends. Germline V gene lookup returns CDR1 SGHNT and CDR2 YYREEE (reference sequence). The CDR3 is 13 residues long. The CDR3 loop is CASSPAPTYEQYF. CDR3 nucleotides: TGTGCCAGCAGCCCGGCCCCCACCTACGAGCAGTACTTC.

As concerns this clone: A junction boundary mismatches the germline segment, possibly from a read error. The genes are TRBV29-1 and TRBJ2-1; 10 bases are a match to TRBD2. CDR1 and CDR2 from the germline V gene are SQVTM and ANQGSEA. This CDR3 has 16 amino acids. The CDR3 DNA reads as TGCAGCGTGGAAGGGTCTAGCGGGAGCTCCTACAATGAGCAGTTCTTC. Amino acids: CSVEGSSGSSYNEQFF.

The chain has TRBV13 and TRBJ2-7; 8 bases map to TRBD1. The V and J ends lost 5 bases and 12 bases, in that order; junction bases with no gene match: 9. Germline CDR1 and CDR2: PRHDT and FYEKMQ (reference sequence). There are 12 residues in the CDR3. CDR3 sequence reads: CASSPDRGNLYF. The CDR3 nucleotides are TGTGCCAGCAGCCCAGACAGGGGAAATTTGTACTTC.

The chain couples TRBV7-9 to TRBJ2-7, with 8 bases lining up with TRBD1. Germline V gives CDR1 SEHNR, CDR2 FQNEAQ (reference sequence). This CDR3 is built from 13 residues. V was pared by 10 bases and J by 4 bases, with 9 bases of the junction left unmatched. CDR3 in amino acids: CATERQGAYEQYF. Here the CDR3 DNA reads TGTGCCACCGAGCGGCAGGGGGCTTACGAGCAGTACTTC.

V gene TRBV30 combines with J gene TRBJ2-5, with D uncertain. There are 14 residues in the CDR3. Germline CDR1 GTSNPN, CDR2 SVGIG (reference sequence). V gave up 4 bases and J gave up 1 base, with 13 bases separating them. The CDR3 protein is CAWKALRAQETQYF. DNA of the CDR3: TGTGCCTGGAAGGCCCTCCGGGCCCAAGAGACCCAGTACTTC.

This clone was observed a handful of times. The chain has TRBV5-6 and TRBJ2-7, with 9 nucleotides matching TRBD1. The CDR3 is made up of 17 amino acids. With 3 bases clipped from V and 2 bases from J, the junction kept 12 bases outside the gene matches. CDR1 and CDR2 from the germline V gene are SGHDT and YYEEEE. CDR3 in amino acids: CASSSLDRGALTYEQYF. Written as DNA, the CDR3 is TGTGCCAGCAGCTCCCTTGACAGGGGGGCACTTACCTACGAGCAGTACTTC.

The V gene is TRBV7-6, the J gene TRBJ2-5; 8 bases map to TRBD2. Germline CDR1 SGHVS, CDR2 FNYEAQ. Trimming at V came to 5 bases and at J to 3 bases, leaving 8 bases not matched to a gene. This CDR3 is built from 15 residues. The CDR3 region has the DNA TGTGCCAGCAGCACGCCGGGACTAGAGAAAGAGACCCAGTACTTC. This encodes CASSTPGLEKETQYF.